This T cell receptor (beta chain) was captured in a study of blood T cell repertoires in COVID-19. Overall study: T cells, B-cell-depleted T cells, or PBMCs supplied cDNA or gDNA.

Sequenced by immunoSEQ multiplex PCR; TCRdb stores in-frame clones only, minus some. The top ten clones hold roughly 1.8% of a sample with 200,000 to 250,000 clones, less than 85% of them seen once. This clone came up once. Clinical history reported by participants formed the basis on which cohorts were assigned. The CDR3 length is 16 residues. Germline values: CDR1 LNHDA, CDR2 SQIVND (reference sequence). V shed 5 bases and J 1 base; nucleotides not matched to a gene: 7. The genes are TRBV19 and TRBJ2-4, with 8 nucleotides matching TRBD1. The sequenced sample consisted of PBMCs or T cells enriched from blood (not recorded which). The TCR sequence derives from a man aged 55-75 years who had recovered from COVID-19. The CDR3 loop is CASSLGTGSAKNIQYF. The CDR3 nucleotides read TGTGCCAGTAGTTTAGGGACAGGATCTGCCAAAAACATTCAGTACTTC.